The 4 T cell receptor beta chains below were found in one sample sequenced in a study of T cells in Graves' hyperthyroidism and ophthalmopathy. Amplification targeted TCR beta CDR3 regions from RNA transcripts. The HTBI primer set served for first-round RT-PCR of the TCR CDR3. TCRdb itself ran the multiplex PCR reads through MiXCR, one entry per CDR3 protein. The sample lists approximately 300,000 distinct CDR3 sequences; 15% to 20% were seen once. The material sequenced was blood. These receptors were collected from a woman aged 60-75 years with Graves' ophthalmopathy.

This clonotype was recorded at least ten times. CDR3 amino acids: CASSLLSGTPEAFF. CDR3 sequence (DNA): TGTGCCAGCTCCCTGCTTAGCGGGACCCCTGAAGCTTTCTTT. The chain combines TRBV18 with TRBJ1-1, with D possibly matching TRBD1 (5 bases). Trimming removed 6 bases from V and 6 bases from J, with 17 bases in between. Germline-derived CDR1 and CDR2 are KGHSH and LQKENI. CDR3 length: 14 amino acids.

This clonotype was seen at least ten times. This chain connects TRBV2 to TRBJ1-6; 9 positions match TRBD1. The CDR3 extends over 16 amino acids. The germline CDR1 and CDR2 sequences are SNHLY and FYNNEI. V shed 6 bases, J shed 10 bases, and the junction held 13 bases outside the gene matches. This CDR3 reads CASRLKGQGFRSPLHF. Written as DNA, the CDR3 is TGTGCCAGCAGGCTAAAGGGACAGGGTTTCCGATCACCCCTCCACTTT. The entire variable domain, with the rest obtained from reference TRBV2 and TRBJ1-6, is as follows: EPEVTQTPSHQVTQMGQEVILRCVPISNHLYFYWYRQILGQKVEFLVSFYNNEISEKSEIFDDQFSVERPDGSNFTLKIRSTKLEDSAMYFCASRLKGQGFRSPLHFGNGTRLTVT.

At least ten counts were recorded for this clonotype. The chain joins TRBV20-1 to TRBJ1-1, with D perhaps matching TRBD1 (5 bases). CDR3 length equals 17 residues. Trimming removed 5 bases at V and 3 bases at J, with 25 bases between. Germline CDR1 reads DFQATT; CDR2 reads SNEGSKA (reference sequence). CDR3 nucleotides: TGCAGTGCTCAAGTAGGATGGACGGGGGGGGAGTACACTGAAGCTTTCTTT. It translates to CSAQVGWTGGEYTEAFF.

CDR3 sequence: CASSVAETQYF. CDR3 DNA sequence: TGCGCCAGCAGTGTGGCGGAGACCCAGTACTTC. The chain has TRBV5-1 and TRBJ2-5; D not certain. V lost 5 bases, J lost 5 bases, and 7 bases lay in between. The germline CDR1 and CDR2 sequences are SGHRS and YFSETQ. The CDR3 totals 11 residues.